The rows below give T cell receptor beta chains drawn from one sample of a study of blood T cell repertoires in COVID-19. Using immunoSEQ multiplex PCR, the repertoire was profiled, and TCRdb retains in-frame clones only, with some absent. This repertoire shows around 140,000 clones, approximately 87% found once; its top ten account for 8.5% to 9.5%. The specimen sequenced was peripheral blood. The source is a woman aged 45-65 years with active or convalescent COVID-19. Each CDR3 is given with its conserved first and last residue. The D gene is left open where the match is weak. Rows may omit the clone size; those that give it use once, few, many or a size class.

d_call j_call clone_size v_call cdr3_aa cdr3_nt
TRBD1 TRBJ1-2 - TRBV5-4 CASHETGTFFYGYTF TGTGCCAGCCATGAGACAGGGACGTTTTTCTATGGCTACACCTTC
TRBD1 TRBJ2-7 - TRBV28 CASSLPGTGGVGQYF TGTGCCAGCAGTCTACCCGGGACAGGGGGCGTTGGGCAGTACTTC
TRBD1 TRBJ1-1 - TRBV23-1 CASSRTRGATEAFF TGCGCCAGCAGTCGGACCAGGGGGGCCACTGAAGCTTTCTTT
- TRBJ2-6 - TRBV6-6 CASSPLRFGSGANVLTF TGTGCCAGCAGTCCCCTCCGGTTCGGTTCTGGGGCCAACGTCCTGACTTTC
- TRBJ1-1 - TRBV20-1 CSASRVAEAFF TGCAGTGCTAGCAGGGTGGCTGAAGCTTTCTTT
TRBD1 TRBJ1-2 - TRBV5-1 CASSGTGLYGYTF TGCGCCAGCAGCGGGACAGGCCTTTATGGCTACACCTTC
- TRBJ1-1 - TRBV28 CASSSRINTEAFF TGTGCCAGCAGTTCCAGGATTAACACTGAAGCTTTCTTT
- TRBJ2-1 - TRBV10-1 CASSDFKVRGNEQFF TGCGCCAGCAGTGATTTCAAAGTCAGAGGGAATGAGCAGTTCTTC
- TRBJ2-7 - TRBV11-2 CASSLSKSQGSHYEQYF TGTGCCAGCAGCTTATCCAAAAGTCAGGGGTCGCACTACGAGCAGTACTTC
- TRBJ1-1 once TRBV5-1 CASSLAGRNTEAFF TGCGCCAGCAGTCTAGCAGGTAGGAACACTGAAGCTTTCTTT
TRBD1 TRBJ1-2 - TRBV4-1 CASSRITPDRGFSTYGYTF TGCGCCAGCAGCCGAATAACCCCGGACAGGGGCTTTTCTACCTATGGCTACACCTTC
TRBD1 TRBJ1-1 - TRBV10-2 CASSEGQGIAQTEAFF TGCGCCAGCAGTGAGGGACAGGGTATTGCGCAAACTGAAGCTTTCTTT
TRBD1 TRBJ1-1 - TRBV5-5 CASSLAWDRVAFF TGTGCCAGCAGCTTGGCCTGGGACAGGGTTGCTTTCTTT
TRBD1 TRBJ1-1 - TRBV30 CAWSDRTGRSF TGTGCCTGGAGTGACCGGACAGGGCGCTCCTTT
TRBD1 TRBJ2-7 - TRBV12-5 CASGLATGTAYEQYF TGTGCTAGTGGTTTGGCCACCGGGACAGCATACGAGCAGTACTTC
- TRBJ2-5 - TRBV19 CASSKGSGAYQETQYF TGTGCCAGTAGTAAGGGAAGCGGTGCGTACCAAGAGACCCAGTACTTC
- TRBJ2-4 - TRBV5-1 CASSFDTGLRYIQYF TGCGCCAGCAGCTTCGATACCGGACTAAGGTACATTCAGTACTTC
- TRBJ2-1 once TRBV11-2 CASSLVTGTREQFF TGTGCCAGCAGCTTGGTTACTGGCACCAGGGAGCAGTTCTTC
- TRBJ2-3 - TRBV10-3 CAISESWVAADTQYF TGTGCCATCAGTGAGTCATGGGTAGCGGCAGATACGCAGTATTTT
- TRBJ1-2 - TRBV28 CASSLDLGANYGYTF TGTGCCAGCAGTTTAGATTTGGGGGCGAACTATGGCTACACCTTC
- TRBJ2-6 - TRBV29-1 CSVEGVGAGANVLTF TGCAGCGTTGAAGGGGTCGGGGCTGGGGCCAACGTCCTGACTTTC
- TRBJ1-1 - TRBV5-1 CASSANYRAGSTEAFF TGCGCCAGCAGCGCCAACTATAGAGCTGGGAGCACTGAAGCTTTCTTT
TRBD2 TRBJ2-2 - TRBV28 CASSVLAGGGGRHTGELFF TGTGCCAGCAGTGTACTAGCGGGAGGAGGGGGTCGTCACACCGGGGAGCTGTTTTTT
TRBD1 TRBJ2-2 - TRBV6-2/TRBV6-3 CASSYLQKKAGQGDTGELFF TGTGCCAGCAGTTACCTACAGAAAAAAGCGGGACAGGGCGACACCGGGGAGCTGTTTTTT
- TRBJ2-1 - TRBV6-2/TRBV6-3 CASSRSSYNEQFF TGTGCCAGCAGCAGGAGCTCCTACAATGAGCAGTTCTTC
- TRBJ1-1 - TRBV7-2 CASSLAGFRGTEAFF TGTGCCAGCAGCTTAGCGGGGTTCAGGGGCACTGAAGCTTTCTTT
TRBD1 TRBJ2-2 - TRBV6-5 CASSSGQLNTGELFF TGTGCCAGCAGTTCGGGACAGCTAAACACCGGGGAGCTGTTTTTT
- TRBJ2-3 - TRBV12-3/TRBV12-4 CASSSQRDTQYF TGTGCCAGCAGTTCACAGAGAGATACGCAGTATTTT
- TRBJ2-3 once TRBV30 CAWSRPGEAFYTDTQYF TGTGCCTGGAGCAGACCAGGGGAAGCCTTTTACACAGATACGCAGTATTTT
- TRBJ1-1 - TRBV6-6 CASSLMQRVRNTEAFF TGTGCCAGCAGTCTGATGCAGAGGGTAAGAAACACTGAAGCTTTCTTT
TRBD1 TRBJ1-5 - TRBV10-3 CAISVGQGNQPQHF TGTGCCATCAGTGTGGGACAGGGCAATCAGCCCCAGCATTTT
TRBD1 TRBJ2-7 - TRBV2 CASQGQSISYEQYF TGTGCCAGCCAGGGACAGTCGATCTCCTACGAGCAGTACTTC
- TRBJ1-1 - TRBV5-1 CASSLDRVGTEAFF TGCGCCAGCAGCTTGGACAGGGTGGGCACTGAAGCTTTCTTT